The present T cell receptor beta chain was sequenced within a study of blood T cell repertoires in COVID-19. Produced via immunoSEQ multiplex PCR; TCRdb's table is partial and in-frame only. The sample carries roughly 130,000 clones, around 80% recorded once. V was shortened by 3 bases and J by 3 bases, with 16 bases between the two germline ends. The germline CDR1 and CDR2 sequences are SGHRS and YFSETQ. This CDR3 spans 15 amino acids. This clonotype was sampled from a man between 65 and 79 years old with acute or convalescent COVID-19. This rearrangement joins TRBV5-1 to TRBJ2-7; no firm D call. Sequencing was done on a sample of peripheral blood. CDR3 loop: CASSYTLSGRYEQYF. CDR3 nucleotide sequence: TGCGCCAGCAGCTACACACTCTCGGGTCGCTACGAGCAGTACTTC.